The 15 T cell receptor beta chains in this list originate from one sample, sequenced in a study of blood T cell repertoires in COVID-19. Produced via immunoSEQ multiplex PCR; TCRdb's table is partial and in-frame only. Of around 140,000 clones detected, roughly 90% appear once; the ten largest clones hold 2.5% to 3%. The specimen sequenced was peripheral blood. The receptors stem from a man in his 60s with active or convalescent COVID-19.

This rearrangement joins TRBV24-1 to TRBJ1-5; 12 bases are shared with TRBD1. V lost 4 bases to trimming and J lost 2 bases; unmatched junction nucleotides: 8. From germline, CDR1 is KGHDR and CDR2 SFDVKD. This CDR3 region has 18 residues. The CDR3 coding sequence is TGTGCCACCAGTGACTCCGGGACAGGGGGCAAGGGCAATCAGCCCCAGCATTTT. This encodes CATSDSGTGGKGNQPQHF.

The V call is TRBV7-9, the J call TRBJ2-7; TRBD1 might be the D (5 bases). The germline V and J ends were trimmed by 1 base and 3 bases, with 7 bases remaining between them. Germline-derived CDR1 and CDR2 are SEHNR and FQNEAQ (reference sequence). The CDR3 extends over 13 amino acids. The CDR3 reads CASSLGQNYEQYF. CDR3 nucleotides: TGTGCCAGCAGCTTAGGACAGAACTACGAGCAGTACTTC.

This chain links TRBV9 with TRBJ2-2, with TRBD2 matching 16 bases. The CDR3 sequence is 19 residues long. The germline V gene has CDR1 SGDLS and CDR2 YYNGEE. The ends lost 5 bases at V and 0 bases at J; junction bases unmatched: 7. CDR3 protein: CASRAGTSGRDANTGELFF. DNA of the CDR3: TGTGCCAGCAGGGCAGGGACTAGCGGGAGGGATGCGAACACCGGGGAGCTGTTTTTT.

The rearrangement uses TRBV3-1 (or the pseudogene TRBV3-2) and TRBJ2-7, with a possible D match to TRBD2 (5 bases). CDR3 length: 16 residues. Trimming pared 2 bases from V and 0 bases from J, leaving 14 bases between. Germline V gene lookup returns CDR1 LGHDT and CDR2 YNNKEL (reference sequence). CDR3 sequence reads: CASSQRRSQVSYEQYF. In DNA, the CDR3 is TGTGCCAGCAGCCAACGGAGGTCCCAAGTCTCCTACGAGCAGTACTTC.

This chain uses TRBV7-2 with TRBJ1-3, with 7 bases fitting TRBD1. The germline gives CDR1 SGHTA, CDR2 FQGNSA. Trimming cost V 3 bases and J 2 bases; bases outside gene matches: 1. The CDR3 contains 14 residues. In DNA, the CDR3 is TGTGCCAGCAGCTTTACAGGGGCTGGAAACACCATATATTTT. Its protein is CASSFTGAGNTIYF.

The chain is built from TRBV19 and TRBJ1-3; possibly TRBD1 for D (5 bases). This CDR3 comprises 16 residues. Trimming took 5 bases from V and 0 from J, leaving 14 bases between them. The V gene's germline CDR1 is LNHDA and CDR2 SQIVND (reference sequence). CDR3 protein: CASSGRGASSGNTIYF. DNA for the CDR3: TGTGCCAGTAGTGGGCGCGGGGCAAGCTCTGGAAACACCATATATTTT.

This clone was seen once. CDR3 coding DNA: TGTGCCAGCAGTTACCCCCAGGGAAATTATGGCTACACCTTC. Its translation is CASSYPQGNYGYTF. The J gene is TRBJ1-2, the V gene TRBV6-7; weak D call: TRBD1 (5 bases). TRBV6-7 is an ORF for which the function is uncertain. The CDR3 has 14 amino acids. V dropped 2 bases and J dropped 5 bases, with 12 bases sitting between them.

The CDR3 protein is CASSVASGGYNEQFF. The CDR3, as DNA: TGTGCCAGCAGTGTCGCTAGCGGGGGGTACAATGAGCAGTTCTTC. The V gene is TRBV2, the J gene TRBJ2-1; TRBD2 matches 11 bases. Germline V gives CDR1 SNHLY, CDR2 FYNNEI. Trimming removed 4 bases from V and 4 bases from J; junction bases left unmatched: 3. The CDR3 has 15 amino acids.

This sequence joins TRBV24-1 and TRBJ1-3; perhaps TRBD1 as D (5 bases). Germline V lookup: CDR1 KGHDR, CDR2 SFDVKD. CDR3 length: 13 amino acids. V was shortened by 7 bases and J by 8 bases, with 14 bases between the two germline ends. This CDR3 is CATSGARGYTIYF. CDR3 in DNA: TGTGCCACCAGCGGAGCAAGGGGTTACACCATATATTTT.

The chain combines TRBV19 with TRBJ1-2; a possible D gene is TRBD1 (5 bases). Trimming took 1 base from V and 3 from J, leaving 18 bases between them. CDR3 length: 17 residues. CDR1 and CDR2 (germline): LNHDA, SQIVND (reference sequence). The CDR3 loop is CASSIGGDLGGHYGYTF. The CDR3 DNA is TGTGCCAGTAGTATAGGGGGGGACCTAGGCGGGCACTATGGCTACACCTTC.

The rearrangement joins TRBV28 to TRBJ2-7; D gene ambiguous. This CDR3 comprises 15 residues. Germline V lookup: CDR1 MDHEN, CDR2 SYDVKM. The V gene lost 3 bases and the J gene lost 0 bases, with 12 bases spanning the gap. The DNA for the CDR3 is TGTGCCAGCAGTTTTTCTCCGGGTAACTCCTACGAGCAGTACTTC. Amino acids: CASSFSPGNSYEQYF.

V gene TRBV6-2 or TRBV6-3 combines with J gene TRBJ1-5; no reliable D call. CDR3 length: 14 amino acids. V was shortened by 4 bases and J by 3 bases, with 10 bases between the two germline ends. Germline V gene sequence: CDR1 MNHEY, CDR2 SVGEGT. For the CDR3, the DNA is TGTGCCAGCAGTTCCGGGAACAACAATCAGCCCCAGCATTTT. Protein: CASSSGNNNQPQHF.

V and J are TRBV11-2 and TRBJ1-1; D possibly corresponds to TRBD1 (5 bases). V gave up 0 bases and J gave up 5 bases, with 13 bases separating them. CDR3 size: 15 residues. Germline assignment: CDR1 SGHAT and CDR2 FQNNGV. DNA for the CDR3: TGTGCCAGCAGCTTAGATCCCAGGGCACGGACTGAAGCTTTCTTT. Protein: CASSLDPRARTEAFF.

The rearrangement uses TRBV19 and TRBJ2-2, with 8 bases matching TRBD1. Germline V gene data show CDR1 as LNHDA and CDR2 as SQIVND (reference sequence). The ends lost 7 bases at V and 5 bases at J; junction bases unmatched: 6. The CDR3 has 14 amino acids. The CDR3 sequence is CASNHRGNTGELFF. DNA for the CDR3: TGTGCCAGTAACCACAGGGGGAATACCGGGGAGCTGTTTTTT.

The chain is built from TRBV12-5 and TRBJ2-3; 7 nucleotides agree with TRBD1. In germline, CDR1 is LGHNT, CDR2 FRNRAP. This CDR3 region has 15 residues. The trim removed 6 bases at V and 1 base at J, leaving 7 bases unmatched. CDR3 DNA sequence: TGTGCTAGTGGCTCCGGGCAGGGGGGCACAGATACGCAGTATTTT. This sequence encodes CASGSGQGGTDTQYF. Full variable domain (outside the CDR3, taken from reference TRBV12-5 and TRBJ2-3): DARVTQTPRHKVTEMGQEVTMRCQPILGHNTVFWYRQTMMQGLELLAYFRNRAPLDDSGMPKDRFSAEMPDATLATLKIQPSEPRDSAVYFCASGSGQGGTDTQYFGPGTRLTVL.